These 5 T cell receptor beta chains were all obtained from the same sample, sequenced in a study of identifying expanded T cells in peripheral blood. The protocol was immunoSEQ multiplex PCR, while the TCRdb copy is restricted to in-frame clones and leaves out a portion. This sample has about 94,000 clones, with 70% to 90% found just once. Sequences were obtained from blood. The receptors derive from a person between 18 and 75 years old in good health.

The CDR3 nucleotides read TGTGCCAGCAGACGGGGCAGCAATCAGCCCCAGCATTTT. Protein: CASRRGSNQPQHF. J is TRBJ1-5 and V is TRBV2, with D possibly TRBD1 on 5 matching bases. V was shortened by 6 bases and J by 1 base, with 7 bases between the two germline ends. Germline CDR1 and CDR2: SNHLY and FYNNEI. The CDR3 sequence is 13 residues long. The full variable domain, rest sourced from reference TRBV2 and TRBJ1-5, is EPEVTQTPSHQVTQMGQEVILRCVPISNHLYFYWYRQILGQKVEFLVSFYNNEISEKSEIFDDQFSVERPDGSNFTLKIRSTKLEDSAMYFCASRRGSNQPQHFGDGTRLSIL.

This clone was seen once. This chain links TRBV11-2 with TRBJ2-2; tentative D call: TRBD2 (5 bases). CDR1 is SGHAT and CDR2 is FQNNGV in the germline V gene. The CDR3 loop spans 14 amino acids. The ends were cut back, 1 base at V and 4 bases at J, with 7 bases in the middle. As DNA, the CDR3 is TGTGCCAGCAGCTTAGGTCGGGGCACCGGGGAGCTGTTTTTT. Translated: CASSLGRGTGELFF.

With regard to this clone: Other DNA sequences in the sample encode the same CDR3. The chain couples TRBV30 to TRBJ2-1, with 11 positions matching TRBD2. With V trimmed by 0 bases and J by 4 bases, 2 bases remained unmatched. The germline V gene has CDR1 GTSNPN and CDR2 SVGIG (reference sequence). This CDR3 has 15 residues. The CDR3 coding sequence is TGTGCCTGGAGTGTACTAGCGGGAGCGTACAATGAGCAGTTCTTC. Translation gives CAWSVLAGAYNEQFF.

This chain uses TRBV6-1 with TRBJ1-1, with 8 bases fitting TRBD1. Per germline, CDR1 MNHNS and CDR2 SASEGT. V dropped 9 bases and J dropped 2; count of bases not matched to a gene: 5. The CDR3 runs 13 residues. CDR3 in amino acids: CASRTGPNTEAFF. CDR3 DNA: TGTGCCAGTAGGACAGGGCCAAACACTGAAGCTTTCTTT.

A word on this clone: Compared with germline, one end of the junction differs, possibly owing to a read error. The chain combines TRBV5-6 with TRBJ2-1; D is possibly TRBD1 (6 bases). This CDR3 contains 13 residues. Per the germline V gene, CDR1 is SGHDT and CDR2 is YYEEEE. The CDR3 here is CASSSRQDGPSVF. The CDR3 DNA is TGTGCCAGCAGCTCGCGACAGGATGGCCCGAGCGTCTTC.